A single sample is the source of the 28 T cell receptor beta chains below, sequenced in a study of blood T cell repertoires in COVID-19. Using immunoSEQ multiplex PCR, the repertoire was profiled, and TCRdb retains in-frame clones only, with some absent. The sample lists some 190,000 clones, about 88% occurring once. The sample was PBMCs or T cells enriched from blood (not recorded which). The receptors derive from a woman in her thirties or forties in a cohort exposed to, infected with or recovered from COVID-19 (not recorded which).

The chain employs TRBV9 and TRBJ2-3; the D is unclear. Germline CDR1 SGDLS, CDR2 YYNGEE. The V and J ends lost 3 bases and 0 bases respectively, with 8 bases between them. The CDR3 runs to 14 residues. The CDR3 sequence is CASSAAGSTDTQYF. The CDR3 nucleotides read TGTGCCAGCAGCGCTGCCGGGAGCACAGATACGCAGTATTTT.

J is TRBJ2-7 and V is TRBV24-1; 11 bases line up with TRBD1. CDR3 length equals 14 residues. J was trimmed by 2 bases and V by 9 bases; bases with no gene match: 5. Germline V gene sequence: CDR1 KGHDR, CDR2 SFDVKD. DNA for the CDR3: TGTGCCACCGAGGACAGGGGGCGGCCCTACGAGCAGTACTTC. This encodes CATEDRGRPYEQYF.

V usage is TRBV29-1 and J usage is TRBJ1-1, with 9 bases fitting TRBD1. Germline CDR1 and CDR2: SQVTM and ANQGSEA. The ends lost 0 bases at V and 7 bases at J; junction bases unmatched: 9. This CDR3 has 15 amino acids. The CDR3 spells CSVEEETGGPDEAFF. CDR3 in DNA: TGCAGCGTTGAAGAAGAGACAGGGGGACCCGATGAAGCTTTCTTT.

A single count supports this clone. The chain links TRBV10-3 to TRBJ1-1, with a weak D call TRBD1 (6 bases). The germline V gene has CDR1 ENHRY and CDR2 SYGVKD. Trimming left V 6 bases short and J 0 bases short, with 14 bases between. This CDR3 is 15 amino acids long. The CDR3 nucleotides read TGTGCCATCAGCCAGACAGGCACCATGAACACTGAAGCTTTCTTT. It yields the protein CAISQTGTMNTEAFF.

This clone was seen only once. The chain uses TRBV9 and TRBJ2-2; D uncertain. The CDR3 contains 17 residues. The germline gives CDR1 SGDLS, CDR2 YYNGEE. Trimming cost V 8 bases and J 3 bases, with 23 bases left between them. This chain's CDR3 is CASSNPLVVTDTGELFF. CDR3 bases: TGTGCCAGTTCAAACCCCCTAGTAGTTACGGACACCGGGGAGCTGTTTTTT. Variable domain in full (rest from reference TRBV9 and TRBJ2-2): DSGVTQTPKHLITATGQRVTLRCSPRSGDLSVYWYQQSLDQGLQFLIQYYNGEERAKGNILERFSAQQFPDLHSELNLSSLELGDSALYFCASSNPLVVTDTGELFFGEGSRLTVL.

The J gene is TRBJ1-1, the V gene TRBV7-9, with D possibly TRBD1 on 6 matching bases. The CDR3 is made up of 12 amino acids. Germline values: CDR1 SEHNR, CDR2 FQNEAQ (reference sequence). Trimming cost V 8 bases and J 1 base, with 8 bases left between them. CDR3 in amino acids: CASVQGNTEAFF. The CDR3 nucleotides read TGTGCCAGCGTACAGGGGAACACTGAAGCTTTCTTT.

V is TRBV27 and J is TRBJ2-7; D remains unclear. The ends were cut back, 0 bases at V and 5 bases at J, with 8 bases in the middle. CDR1 is MNHEY, CDR2 SMNVEV, per germline (reference sequence). The CDR3 covers 13 residues. The CDR3 region is CASSLSTDHEQYF. DNA for the CDR3: TGTGCCAGCAGTTTATCTACAGATCACGAGCAGTACTTC.

This chain links TRBV7-9 with TRBJ2-5; 8 bases map to TRBD2. The CDR3 spans 17 residues. The J segment lost 5 bases and the V segment lost 8 bases, leaving 19 bases of the junction unmatched. Per germline, CDR1 SEHNR and CDR2 FQNEAQ (reference sequence). CDR3 nucleotides: TGTGCCAGCTCCCCGGAGACTAGCGTTTTGGAAGTGGAGACCCAGTACTTC. Translation: CASSPETSVLEVETQYF.

The chain is built from TRBV6-5 and TRBJ2-1, with 9 bases that match TRBD1. This CDR3 spans 15 amino acids. V lost 5 bases to trimming and J lost 4 bases; unmatched junction nucleotides: 6. CDR1 is MNHEY and CDR2 is SVGAGI in the germline V gene. As DNA, the CDR3 is TGTGCCAGCAGTCCGGGACAGGGAAAATACAATGAGCAGTTCTTC. Its protein product is CASSPGQGKYNEQFF.

The chain recombines TRBV19 with TRBJ2-3, with TRBD2 matching over 9 bases. In germline, CDR1 is LNHDA, CDR2 SQIVND (reference sequence). This CDR3 region has 16 residues. The V gene end was trimmed by 3 bases and the J gene end by 4 bases; junction bases not matched to a gene: 8. CDR3 region: CASSMLASGIPDTQYF. In DNA, the CDR3 is TGTGCCAGTAGTATGTTGGCTAGCGGGATACCAGATACGCAGTATTTT.

As DNA, the CDR3 is TGTGCCAGCAGCTACCCGGGACAGGGGGACGAGCAGTACTTC. Its translation is CASSYPGQGDEQYF. This chain joins TRBV3-1 (or the pseudogene TRBV3-2) and TRBJ2-7, with 11 bases fitting TRBD1. Trimming at V came to 5 bases and at J to 5 bases, leaving 5 bases not matched to a gene. The CDR3 spans 14 residues. Germline V CDR1 and CDR2: LGHDT, YNNKEL (reference sequence).

The rearrangement joins TRBV11-3 to TRBJ2-1; the match to TRBD1 covers 12 bases. The CDR3 extends over 15 amino acids. V trimming: 5 bases; J trimming: 5 bases; junction bases outside the gene matches: 4. CDR1 and CDR2 (germline): SGHNT, YENEEA. The CDR3 spells CASSPRDRGHNEQFF. The CDR3 DNA follows: TGTGCCAGCAGCCCTAGGGACAGGGGGCACAATGAGCAGTTCTTC.

The genes are TRBV6-5 and TRBJ2-1; D may be TRBD2 (6 bases). Trimming removed 8 bases from V and 0 bases from J, with 14 bases in between. Looked up from germline, CDR1 is MNHEY and CDR2 is SVGAGI. The CDR3 contains 15 residues. The CDR3 DNA reads TGTGCCAGCGGATACCGGGGGTACTCCTACAATGAGCAGTTCTTC. It translates to CASGYRGYSYNEQFF.

This clone is a singleton in its sample. V usage is TRBV28 and J usage is TRBJ2-7; D perhaps matches TRBD1 (5 bases). The CDR3 totals 13 residues. Germline CDR1 and CDR2: MDHEN and SYDVKM. Trimming removed 6 bases at V and 1 base at J, with 10 bases between. The CDR3 loop reads CASSVRVSYEQYF. In DNA form, the CDR3 reads TGTGCCAGCAGCGTCAGGGTTTCCTACGAGCAGTACTTC.

This clone has just a few counts. V is TRBV23-1 and J is TRBJ2-2; TRBD2 matches at 7 bases. TRBV23-1 is treated as an ORF (open reading frame) with a function not yet certain. V was clipped by 2 bases and J by 2 bases; unmatched bases: 17. This CDR3 region has 20 residues. The CDR3 region is CASSQIQLPISGSNTGELFF. The CDR3 DNA reads as TGCGCCAGCAGTCAAATCCAACTCCCTATTAGCGGGTCAAACACCGGGGAGCTGTTTTTT.

This chain joins TRBV5-8 and TRBJ1-2, with TRBD1 matching over 7 bases. Germline trimming cut 4 bases from V and 2 bases from J; bases unmatched to any gene: 8. Germline assignment: CDR1 SGHTS and CDR2 YDEGEE. This CDR3 comprises 15 residues. The CDR3 nucleotides read TGTGCCAGCAGCGGGTGGGACAGAATGAACTATGGCTACACCTTC. It specifies CASSGWDRMNYGYTF.

The chain joins TRBV27 to TRBJ2-1, with TRBD2 identical over 7 bases. From germline, CDR1 is MNHEY and CDR2 SMNVEV (reference sequence). V was clipped by 7 bases and J by 7 bases; unmatched bases: 13. The length of the CDR3 is 15 residues. The CDR3 here is CASTYGGEASNEQFF. Here the CDR3 DNA reads TGTGCCAGCACCTATGGGGGGGAGGCCTCGAATGAGCAGTTCTTC.

The chain has TRBV6-5 and TRBJ1-4; 7 bases line up with TRBD1. V shed 6 bases, J shed 15 bases, and the junction held 10 bases outside the gene matches. The CDR3 consists of 12 residues. Germline lookup yields CDR1 MNHEY and CDR2 SVGAGI. CDR3 DNA sequence: TGTGCCAGCAGAACCAGACAGGGAGGTTTGTTTTTT. It codes for CASRTRQGGLFF.

In its sample, this clone was seen a few times. V and J are TRBV11-2 and TRBJ1-5, with a tentative D call TRBD1 (6 bases). The CDR3 loop spans 16 amino acids. Looked up from germline, CDR1 is SGHAT and CDR2 is FQNNGV. Trimming took 5 bases from V and 4 from J, leaving 18 bases between them. The CDR3 DNA sequence: TGTGCCAGCAGCCCCCTCTTGCAGGGGTTAAATCAGCCCCAGCATTTT. It codes for CASSPLLQGLNQPQHF.

This chain links TRBV28 with TRBJ1-2; TRBD1 matches 7 bases. The CDR3 length is 16 residues. The germline V gene encodes CDR1 MDHEN and CDR2 SYDVKM. After removal of 6 bases from V and 5 bases from J, the junction contained 15 bases not matched to a gene. The CDR3 nucleotides are TGTGCCAGCAGGCCCGGGACAGCGTTCCTGGGGTATGGCTACACCTTC. Translation gives CASRPGTAFLGYGYTF.

The V and J genes are TRBV7-9 and TRBJ2-7; a possible D gene is TRBD1 (6 bases). V lost 4 bases and J 2 bases, leaving 15 bases between the germline ends. This CDR3 has 15 amino acids. The germline V gene encodes CDR1 SEHNR and CDR2 FQNEAQ (reference sequence). The CDR3 spells CASSSQDRRPYEQYF. CDR3 nucleotides: TGTGCCAGCAGCTCCCAAGACAGGAGACCCTACGAGCAGTACTTC.

The genes are TRBV9 and TRBJ2-1; 14 bases line up with TRBD2. Trimming at V came to 4 bases and at J to 8 bases, leaving 8 bases not matched to a gene. Germline-derived CDR1 and CDR2 are SGDLS and YYNGEE. This CDR3 has 16 amino acids. The CDR3 DNA follows: TGTGCCAGCAGCTTGGGACTAGCGGGAGCAGGGTATGAGCAGTTCTTC. Amino acid sequence: CASSLGLAGAGYEQFF.

The rearrangement joins TRBV7-2 to TRBJ1-1, with D possibly being TRBD1 (5 bases). CDR1 is SGHTA, CDR2 FQGNSA, per germline. The CDR3 totals 13 residues. Trimming shortened V by 3 bases and J by 3 bases, and 8 bases separated the two germline ends. The CDR3 spells CASSFWGDTEAFF. CDR3 DNA: TGTGCCAGCAGCTTTTGGGGGGACACTGAAGCTTTCTTT.

The gene calls are TRBV4-3 and TRBJ2-7; the D gene is possibly TRBD2 (6 bases). The germline CDR1 and CDR2 sequences are LGHNA and YSLEER. The CDR3 covers 16 residues. Between the trimmed V and J ends, which lost 2 bases and 4 bases, there was a span of 18 bases. CDR3 region: CASSQNTAGRWYEQYF. In DNA form, the CDR3 reads TGCGCCAGCAGCCAAAACACGGCAGGGAGGTGGTACGAGCAGTACTTC.

The chain carries TRBV28 and TRBJ1-1; the match to TRBD1 covers 9 bases. The CDR3 loop spans 13 amino acids. In germline, CDR1 is MDHEN, CDR2 SYDVKM. V was clipped by 6 bases and J by 7 bases; unmatched bases: 6. This CDR3 is CASSHRGRVEAFF. The CDR3 nucleotides are TGTGCCAGCAGCCACAGGGGGCGTGTTGAAGCTTTCTTT.

This chain joins TRBV7-6 and TRBJ1-1; TRBD1 might be the D (6 bases). The germline CDR1 and CDR2 sequences are SGHVS and FNYEAQ. The CDR3 loop spans 16 amino acids. V shed 4 bases and J shed 0 bases, with 15 bases lying between them. CDR3 loop: CASSYNAGGMNTEAFF. The DNA for the CDR3 is TGTGCCAGCAGCTATAACGCGGGGGGCATGAACACTGAAGCTTTCTTT.

The J gene is TRBJ2-7, the V gene TRBV30; D remains ambiguous. The V end was cut by 4 bases, the J end by 6 bases, with 10 bases between. The CDR3 sequence is 11 residues long. Per the germline V gene, CDR1 is GTSNPN and CDR2 is SVGIG (reference sequence). The CDR3 DNA reads as TGTGCCTGGAACTCGGTACGCGAGCAGTACTTC. This gives the protein CAWNSVREQYF.

The rearrangement joins TRBV6-6 to TRBJ1-1; a weak D match, TRBD1 (5 bases). In germline, CDR1 is MNHNY, CDR2 SVGAGI (reference sequence). The V and J ends lost 6 bases and 4 bases respectively, with 15 bases between them. There are 14 residues in the CDR3. CDR3 in amino acids: CASSIGGGSTEAFF. DNA for the CDR3: TGTGCCAGCAGCATCGGGGGGGGGAGCACTGAAGCTTTCTTT.